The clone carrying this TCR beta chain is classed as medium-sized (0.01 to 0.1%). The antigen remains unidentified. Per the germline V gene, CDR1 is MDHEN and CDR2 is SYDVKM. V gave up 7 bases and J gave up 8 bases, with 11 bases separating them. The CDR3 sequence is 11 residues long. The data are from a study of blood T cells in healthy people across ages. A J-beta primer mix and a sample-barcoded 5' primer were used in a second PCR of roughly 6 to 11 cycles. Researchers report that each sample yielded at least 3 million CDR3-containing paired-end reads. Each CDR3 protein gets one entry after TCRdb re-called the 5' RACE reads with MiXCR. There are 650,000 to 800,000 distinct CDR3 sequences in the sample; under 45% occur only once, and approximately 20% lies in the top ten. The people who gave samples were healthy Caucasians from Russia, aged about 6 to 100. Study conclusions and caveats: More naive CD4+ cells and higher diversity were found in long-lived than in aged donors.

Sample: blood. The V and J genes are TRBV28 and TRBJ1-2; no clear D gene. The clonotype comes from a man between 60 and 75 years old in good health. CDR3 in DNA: TGTGCCAGCACCATTCGAGGGGGCTACACCTTC. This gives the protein CASTIRGGYTF.